The present entry profiles one T cell receptor (beta chain) with its context. Antigen unknown. Germline CDR1 is KGHSH and CDR2 is LQKENI. This CDR3 comprises 12 residues. The data are from a study of cytomegalovirus exposure and HLA in healthy donors. Study-level results: 150 or so TCR beta chains were listed as cytomegalovirus-associated. Productive status was seen about 90% or about 30% of the time for most TCR beta V segments in an earlier analysis. Within a later analysis, the majority of CMV-associated TCR beta chains appeared HLA-restricted.

At the time of sampling, donors were nominally healthy, though unrecorded immune exposures were likely. PCR primers comprised 60 Vbeta and 13 Jbeta primers. This table comes from immunoSEQ multiplex PCR, and its TCRdb copy is limited to in-frame clones, with some not included. There are 150,000 to 200,000 clones in the sample; approximately 82% occur only once, and around 9.1% lies in the top ten. Sequenced sample: PBMCs. This receptor was taken from a male donor in good health and CMV-seropositive. The genes are TRBV18 and TRBJ1-1; perhaps TRBD1 as D (5 bases). CDR3 DNA sequence: TGTGCTGGGCGACAGATGAACACTGAAGCTTTCTTT. Its translation: CAGRQMNTEAFF.